The source of this T cell receptor beta chain is a study of early T cells in non-severe SARS-CoV-2 infection. In the study overall: With bulk RNA from unsorted whole blood as input, sequencing yielded unpaired chains. Findings and caveats of the study: The matching step, a VDJdb search, favored anti-spike CD8 responses and missed private and CD4 specificities.

Unique molecular identifier tags were affixed to discrete cDNA molecules. One entry per CDR3 protein, called by TCRdb with MiXCR from the 5' RACE reads. The sample carries about 30,000 distinct CDR3 sequences, about 5% recorded once. Details on this clonotype: Its antigen is as yet unknown.

The V segment lost 2 bases and the J segment 3 bases; nucleotides outside the gene matches: 5. This CDR3 comprises 15 residues. The germline CDR1 and CDR2 sequences are LNHDA and SQIVND (reference sequence). The sequence was collected from an adult who was a healthcare worker with PCR-confirmed SARS-CoV-2 infection or an uninfected control (not recorded which). Sequencing input: whole blood. The rearrangement uses TRBV19 and TRBJ2-7, with 9 nucleotides matching TRBD1. The CDR3 DNA reads as TGTGCCAGTAGTATAAGTCGGACAGGGGTCTACGAGCAGTACTTC. As protein: CASSISRTGVYEQYF. The entire variable domain, with the rest obtained from reference TRBV19 and TRBJ2-7, is as follows: DGGITQSPKYLFRKEGQNVTLSCEQNLNHDAMYWYRQDPGQGLRLIYYSQIVNDFQKGDIAEGYSVSREKKESFPLTVTSAQKNPTAFYLCASSISRTGVYEQYFGPGTRLTVT.